These 24 T cell receptor beta chains share one sample of origin, sequenced in a study of T cells expressing NK-cell markers (dated by TCRdb to about 2020). Libraries were constructed by 5' RACE. The instrument given in TCRdb is Illumina HiSeq 2000. Following TCRdb reprocessing, every CDR3 protein sequence forms one entry, and DNA is not provided. The sample's table lists a count of roughly 280,000 distinct CDR3 sequences. Together, the top ten hold approximately 0.39% of the sample. Material: blood T cells: a sorted CD56 or NKG2C T cell subset, CD4+ or CD8+ T cells, or bulk PBMC T cells (not recorded which). The receptors shown here come from a young man in good health. Donor details come from another sample of the same person, matched by shared clones.

The J gene is TRBJ1-1, the V gene TRBV6-5; TCRdb reports TRBD1, a call that lacks DNA to check it against. This CDR3 spans 12 amino acids. CDR1 is MNHEY and CDR2 is SVGAGI in the germline V gene. CDR3 protein: CATYRVGAEAFF.

The CDR3 region is CASTHTLGETQYF. This chain connects TRBV12-3 or TRBV12-4 to TRBJ2-5. The CDR3 covers 13 residues.

The J gene is TRBJ2-1, the V gene TRBV14; TCRdb indicates TRBD2, and absent DNA this call remains unverified. The germline CDR1 and CDR2 sequences are SGHDN and FVKESK. The CDR3 has 18 residues. The CDR3 protein is CASSQDTASGRATDEQFF.

The chain carries TRBV5-1 and TRBJ1-2; TCRdb lists TRBD1, though no DNA is available to test this call. CDR3 length: 15 residues. Germline lookup yields CDR1 SGHRS and CDR2 YFSETQ. This CDR3 reads CASRQDPDNNYGYTF. Full variable domain (remainder filled in from reference TRBV5-1 and TRBJ1-2): KAGVTQTPRYLIKTRGQQVTLSCSPISGHRSVSWYQQTPGQGLQFLFEYFSETQRNKGNFPGRFSGRQFSNSRSEMNVSTLELGDSALYLCASRQDPDNNYGYTFGSGTRLTVV.

V usage is TRBV7-7 and J usage is TRBJ2-7. This CDR3 has 13 amino acids. Germline assignment: CDR1 SSHAT and CDR2 FNYEAQ (reference sequence). This chain's CDR3 is CASSWLLDDEQYF.

V is TRBV27 and J is TRBJ2-1; TCRdb's D gene call, TRBD2, goes unchecked for lack of DNA. This CDR3 region has 16 residues. Germline V CDR1 and CDR2: MNHEY, SMNVEV (reference sequence). The CDR3 spells CASSLSGLAGGNEQFF.

The V and J genes are TRBV18 and TRBJ2-7; TCRdb's D gene call, TRBD1, goes unchecked for lack of DNA. The CDR3 is made up of 14 amino acids. Germline V CDR1 and CDR2: KGHSH, LQKENI. CDR3 residues: CASSSGTDPYEQYF. Filled out from reference TRBV18 and TRBJ2-7, the complete variable domain reads NAGVMQNPRHLVRRRGQEARLRCSPMKGHSHVYWYRQLPEEGLKFMVYLQKENIIDESGMPKERFSAEFPKEGPSILRIQQVVRGDSAAYFCASSSGTDPYEQYFGPGTRLTVT.

The chain couples TRBV24-1 to TRBJ1-4; TCRdb names TRBD1, which stays unverified in the absence of DNA. CDR3 length: 14 residues. Germline V gene sequence: CDR1 KGHDR, CDR2 SFDVKD. The CDR3 sequence: CATSEGGPGEKLFF.

This chain joins TRBV5-1 and TRBJ2-7. Germline V CDR1 and CDR2: SGHRS, YFSETQ. The CDR3 sequence is 13 residues long. The CDR3 reads CASRLTASYEQYF.

J is TRBJ2-1 and V is TRBV21-1; TCRdb reports TRBD2, a call that lacks DNA to check it against. TRBV21-1 is tagged as a pseudogene. The CDR3 covers 15 residues. The CDR3 loop reads CASVGWEGRYNEQFF.

This chain uses TRBV5-4 with TRBJ1-2. Germline V gene lookup returns CDR1 SGHNT and CDR2 YYREEE (reference sequence). The CDR3 has 13 residues. The CDR3 sequence: CASSLIMDRGYTF.

The CDR3 loop reads CSVETGLGRWYNEQFF. V and J are TRBV29-1 and TRBJ2-1; TCRdb calls TRBD1, which cannot be checked without DNA. CDR1 and CDR2 (germline): SQVTM, ANQGSEA. The CDR3 runs 16 residues.

V is TRBV9 and J is TRBJ1-1; TCRdb calls TRBD1, which cannot be checked without DNA. The CDR3 totals 14 residues. The germline V gene has CDR1 SGDLS and CDR2 YYNGEE. The CDR3 reads CASSAGPRGTEPFF.

J is TRBJ2-3 and V is TRBV5-1; TCRdb selects TRBD1, and the lack of DNA leaves this call unchecked. Germline V gene lookup returns CDR1 SGHRS and CDR2 YFSETQ. The CDR3 is 14 residues long. The CDR3 protein is CAVRQGSNTDTQYF.

V usage is TRBV29-1 and J usage is TRBJ2-7; TCRdb's D call, TRBD1, is unchecked because there is no DNA. Germline assignment: CDR1 SQVTM and CDR2 ANQGSEA. The length of the CDR3 is 11 residues. The CDR3: CSARGRGEQYF.

The chain has TRBV7-2 and TRBJ2-7; TCRdb gives TRBD1 as the D gene, but with no DNA this cannot be confirmed. This CDR3 comprises 16 residues. Germline CDR1 and CDR2: SGHTA and FQGNSA. CDR3 amino acids: CASSQTTGGISYEQYF.

The V call is TRBV20-1, the J call TRBJ2-1; TCRdb selects TRBD2, and the lack of DNA leaves this call unchecked. Germline V CDR1 and CDR2: DFQATT, SNEGSKA (reference sequence). The length of the CDR3 is 14 residues. The CDR3 protein is CSAGLAGGGNEQFF.

This chain links TRBV5-1 with TRBJ2-3; absent DNA, TCRdb's TRBD2 call cannot be checked. CDR1 is SGHRS and CDR2 is YFSETQ in the germline V gene. The CDR3 spans 15 residues. CDR3 sequence reads: CASSEGLAFSGTQYF.

This chain links TRBV15 with TRBJ2-1. The CDR3 totals 14 residues. CDR1 is LNHNV, CDR2 YYDKDF, per germline (reference sequence). The CDR3 here is CATSRDSTYNEQFF. The full variable domain, its missing parts supplied by reference TRBV15 and TRBJ2-1, is DAMVIQNPRYQVTQFGKPVTLSCSQTLNHNVMYWYQQKSSQAPKLLFHYYDKDFNNEADTPDNFQSRRPNTSFCFLDIRSPGLGDTAMYLCATSRDSTYNEQFFGPGTRLTVL.

The chain joins TRBV7-2 to TRBJ2-3; TCRdb calls TRBD1, which cannot be checked without DNA. CDR3 size: 15 residues. Germline CDR1 SGHTA, CDR2 FQGNSA. The CDR3 reads CASSTDRGVTDTQYF.

V gene TRBV20-1 combines with J gene TRBJ2-1; TCRdb gives TRBD2 as the D gene, but with no DNA this cannot be confirmed. Germline CDR1 reads DFQATT; CDR2 reads SNEGSKA (reference sequence). The CDR3 is 20 amino acids. The CDR3 region is CSAKHPPVGRVLSSYNEQFF.

V usage is TRBV20-1 and J usage is TRBJ2-1; checking the TCRdb D call of TRBD2 is not possible without DNA. Germline-derived CDR1 and CDR2 are DFQATT and SNEGSKA (reference sequence). The CDR3 is 15 residues long. The CDR3 region is CSAENRLGPNLEQFF.

The rearrangement joins TRBV4-1 to TRBJ2-5; the TRBD1 assignment by TCRdb is unverifiable without DNA. Germline V lookup: CDR1 MGHRA, CDR2 YSYEKL. The CDR3 runs 13 residues. The CDR3 protein is CASSRGTAETQYF.

V gene TRBV24-1 combines with J gene TRBJ2-1; TCRdb selects TRBD2, and the lack of DNA leaves this call unchecked. Per the germline V gene, CDR1 is KGHDR and CDR2 is SFDVKD. The CDR3 covers 15 residues. The CDR3 here is CATSEMGTSYHEQFF.